This T cell receptor beta chain was identified in a study of cytomegalovirus exposure and HLA in healthy donors. Study details: An earlier analysis found around 100 million unique TCR beta sequences from approximately 190 million T cells. Samples from HLA-typed donors yielded 85 million to 95 million unique TCRs in an early data release. General study findings and limits: TCR beta V- and J-gene trimming was later associated with a missense DCLRE1C variant.

As concerns this clone: Its target is unknown.

60 Vbeta and 13 Jbeta primers were used in PCR. Clones were read by immunoSEQ multiplex PCR, and TCRdb kept only the in-frame ones, dropping some. The sample yields some 120,000 clones, around 67% seen once. This CDR3 has 14 amino acids. The V end was cut by 0 bases, the J end by 5 bases, with 11 bases between. Per the germline V gene, CDR1 is SGHRS and CDR2 is YFSETQ. This sequence was found in a man aged 55 to 69 in good health and CMV-seropositive. V gene TRBV5-1 combines with J gene TRBJ1-2, with unresolved D. The sequenced sample consisted of PBMCs. The CDR3, as DNA: TGCGCCAGCAGCTTGGCCCACCCGGGTTATGGCTACACCTTC. This codes for CASSLAHPGYGYTF.